These 12 T cell receptor beta chains originate from one sample sequenced in a study of OX40 agonist ivuxolimab in advanced cancers. Clones were read by immunoSEQ multiplex PCR, and TCRdb kept only the in-frame ones, dropping some. The sample gives some 60,000 clones, roughly nine tenths of which show up once; approximately 0.35% is in the top ten. This material consisted of CD4+ or CD8+ T cells sorted from blood, taken in a trial of the OX40 agonist ivuxolimab. The source of these receptors is an adult with an advanced solid tumor such as melanoma, head and neck, liver or kidney cancer.

In its sample, this clone was seen once. The CDR3 coding sequence is TGTGCCAGCTCACCACCAGGGACAGGGGGCTATGGCTACACCTTC. Its translation is CASSPPGTGGYGYTF. The chain is built from TRBV18 and TRBJ1-2, with 11 bases matching TRBD1. V was clipped by 0 bases and J by 4 bases; unmatched bases: 1. This CDR3 contains 15 residues. Germline CDR1 and CDR2: KGHSH and LQKENI.

This clone was observed a single time. V is TRBV11-2 and J is TRBJ2-3, with TRBD1 as a possible D gene (6 bases). The length of the CDR3 is 15 residues. Per germline, CDR1 SGHAT and CDR2 FQNNGV. The V and J ends lost 5 bases and 4 bases respectively, with 16 bases between them. The CDR3, as DNA: TGTGCCAGCAGCCTGGCAGGGGTTGGGGCAGATACGCAGTATTTT. Translating gives CASSLAGVGADTQYF.

This clone was seen a single time. The CDR3 reads CASSPPGTLPTNTEAFF. The CDR3 coding sequence is TGTGCCAGCAGCCCCCCCGGGACCTTACCCACGAACACTGAAGCTTTCTTT. The chain recombines TRBV7-8 with TRBJ1-1, with a weak D call TRBD1 (5 bases). This CDR3 is 17 amino acids long. Germline V gene data show CDR1 as SGHVS and CDR2 as FQNEAQ. V was pared by 5 bases and J by 1 base, with 20 bases between.

The V and J genes are TRBV14 and TRBJ1-4; D is undetermined. The CDR3 sequence is 16 residues long. V lost 1 base, J lost 0 bases, and 9 bases lay in between. Germline CDR1 reads SGHDN; CDR2 reads FVKESK. In DNA, the CDR3 is TGTGCCAGCAGCCAAGCAACCCCTTCAACTAATGAAAAACTGTTTTTT. Protein product: CASSQATPSTNEKLFF.

This clone was detected only once. CDR3 sequence reads: CASSLASGRNTGELFF. The CDR3 bases are TGTGCCAGCAGCTTGGCCTCAGGACGGAACACCGGGGAGCTGTTTTTT. The chain couples TRBV5-5 to TRBJ2-2; D gene ambiguous. Germline V gene data show CDR1 as SGHKS and CDR2 as YYEKEE (reference sequence). This CDR3 is 16 amino acids long. The V gene lost 0 bases and the J gene lost 1 base, with 10 bases spanning the gap. The variable domain in full, completed from reference TRBV5-5 and TRBJ2-2, reads DAGVTQSPTHLIKTRGQQVTLRCSPISGHKSVSWYQQVLGQGPQFIFQYYEKEERGRGNFPDRFSARQFPNYSSELNVNALLLGDSALYLCASSLASGRNTGELFFGEGSRLTVL.

The V call is TRBV11-2, the J call TRBJ1-3, with TRBD1 matching 8 bases. This CDR3 has 15 amino acids. V lost 4 bases, J lost 4 bases, and 6 bases stayed unmatched. Germline V CDR1 and CDR2: SGHAT, FQNNGV. CDR3 sequence reads: CASSSGQGPGNTIYF. DNA of the CDR3: TGTGCCAGCAGCTCCGGACAGGGCCCCGGAAACACCATATATTTT.

The rearrangement links TRBV6-8 to TRBJ1-2; no clear D. Deletions cut 6 bases from V and 0 bases from J, with 17 bases between. Germline-derived CDR1 and CDR2 are MNHGY and SAAAGT. CDR3 length: 16 residues. CDR3 coding DNA: TGTGCCAGCAGGGCCGCCGGGCCTCCGGCTAACTATGGCTACACCTTC. Translated, it gives CASRAAGPPANYGYTF.

This clone was observed a single time. The chain is built from TRBV9 and TRBJ2-2, with 8 bases aligning to TRBD1. V shed 5 bases and J 4 bases; nucleotides not matched to a gene: 7. The V gene's germline CDR1 is SGDLS and CDR2 YYNGEE. The CDR3 runs to 15 residues. CDR3: CASRKDRGGTGELFF. CDR3 sequence (DNA): TGTGCCAGCAGGAAAGACAGGGGAGGCACCGGGGAGCTGTTTTTT.

This chain uses TRBV5-4 with TRBJ2-2; no clear D. V shed 0 bases and J shed 6 bases, with 9 bases lying between them. Germline V gene lookup returns CDR1 SGHNT and CDR2 YYREEE (reference sequence). The length of the CDR3 is 14 residues. The CDR3 region is CASSLAGVAGELFF. In DNA form, the CDR3 reads TGTGCCAGCAGCTTGGCTGGGGTGGCCGGGGAGCTGTTTTTT.

This chain joins TRBV7-8 and TRBJ2-3; D gene uncertain. The germline gives CDR1 SGHVS, CDR2 FQNEAQ. Between the trimmed V and J ends, which lost 1 base and 2 bases, there was a span of 7 bases. This CDR3 is 14 amino acids long. Written as DNA, the CDR3 is TGTGCCAGCAGCTTAGTAGGCGTCACAGATACGCAGTATTTT. Its translation is CASSLVGVTDTQYF. Variable domain in full (rest from reference TRBV7-8 and TRBJ2-3): GAGVSQSPRYKVAKRGQDVALRCDPISGHVSLFWYQQALGQGPEFLTYFQNEAQLDKSGLPSDRFFAERPEGSVSTLKIQRTQQEDSAVYLCASSLVGVTDTQYFGPGTRLTVL.

The V and J genes are TRBV27 and TRBJ2-5; 12 bases are a match to TRBD2. The CDR3 consists of 16 residues. V was clipped by 3 bases and J by 2 bases; unmatched bases: 4. Germline-derived CDR1 and CDR2 are MNHEY and SMNVEV (reference sequence). This CDR3 is CASSFYGLAGQETQYF. CDR3 coding DNA: TGTGCCAGCAGTTTTTATGGACTAGCGGGGCAAGAGACCCAGTACTTC.

The chain has TRBV1 and TRBJ2-7; the table assigns TRBD2, which was not confirmed against the DNA. Near its end, the DNA agrees better with TRBJ2-5, so the J call may be wrong. TRBV1 is a listed pseudogene. The CDR3 spans 17 residues. The CDR3 nucleotides read TGCACCAGCAGCCAAGGGGATAGCGGGTCGTTCCAAGAGACCCAGTACTTC. Protein: CTSSQGDSGSFQETQYF.